These 8 T cell receptor beta chains originate from one sample sequenced in a study of shared clonotypes between healthy human individuals. The repertoire was sequenced with immunoSEQ multiplex PCR; TCRdb's copy has only in-frame clones and lacks some. This table has about 2 million clones, roughly 95% appearing once. Naive CD8 cells comprised CD45RO-negative, CCR7-positively selected cells, excluding terminally differentiated effector memory CD45RA+ cells. Sequences were obtained from naive CD8+ T cells sorted from blood. The receptors shown here come from a man aged 18 to 30 in good health.

The chain links TRBV5-1 to TRBJ2-7; 14 bases map to TRBD2. Germline V CDR1 and CDR2: SGHRS, YFSETQ. V lost 3 bases, J lost 5 bases, and 7 bases stayed unmatched. The CDR3 consists of 16 residues. CDR3 bases: TGCGCCAGCAGCTCGGGACTAGCGGGAGAGGGCCACGAGCAGTACTTC. Translated, it gives CASSSGLAGEGHEQYF. Using reference TRBV5-1 and TRBJ2-7 for the parts outside the CDR3, the full variable domain is KAGVTQTPRYLIKTRGQQVTLSCSPISGHRSVSWYQQTPGQGLQFLFEYFSETQRNKGNFPGRFSGRQFSNSRSEMNVSTLELGDSALYLCASSSGLAGEGHEQYFGPGTRLTVT.

The sample holds one count of this clone. Additional DNA sequences in this sample encode the identical CDR3. This chain joins TRBV6-6 and TRBJ2-7; a possible D gene is TRBD1 (5 bases). V lost 2 bases, J lost 1 base, and 6 bases lay in between. This CDR3 contains 13 residues. The germline V gene encodes CDR1 MNHNY and CDR2 SVGAGI (reference sequence). The DNA for the CDR3 is TGTGCCAGCAGTTACGACAGATCCTACGAGCAGTACTTC. Its protein is CASSYDRSYEQYF.

Comment on this clone: This sample also contains other DNA sequences that code for the same CDR3. CDR3 sequence: CASSLGQGYQPQHF. The CDR3 DNA reads TGTGCCAGCAGCTTAGGACAGGGTTATCAGCCCCAGCATTTT. The V call is TRBV7-9, the J call TRBJ1-5; 7 bases are shared with TRBD1. Losses at the gene ends were 1 base for V and 5 bases for J; bases not matched to a gene: 2. CDR1 SEHNR and CDR2 FQNEAQ come from the germline V gene (reference sequence). This CDR3 has 14 residues.

V is TRBV6-1 and J is TRBJ2-7; D call uncertain. V lost 1 base, J lost 0 bases, and 7 bases lay in between. The CDR3 extends over 14 amino acids. From germline, CDR1 is MNHNS and CDR2 SASEGT. CDR3 coding DNA: TGTGCCAGCAGTGAAGGTATCAGCTCCTACGAGCAGTACTTC. This gives the protein CASSEGISSYEQYF.

Only one count was recorded for this clone. The V gene is TRBV6-5, the J gene TRBJ2-1; 7 bases match TRBD2. The germline CDR1 and CDR2 sequences are MNHEY and SVGAGI. The CDR3 runs 16 residues. After removal of 2 bases from V and 4 bases from J, the junction contained 8 bases not matched to a gene. CDR3 residues: CASSYEASGDYNEQFF. The CDR3 DNA reads as TGTGCCAGCAGTTACGAGGCTAGCGGAGATTACAATGAGCAGTTCTTC.

With regard to this clone: Other DNA sequences in the same sample also yield this CDR3. The J gene is TRBJ1-6, the V gene TRBV28; 9 bases line up with TRBD1. This CDR3 has 14 residues. Per germline, CDR1 MDHEN and CDR2 SYDVKM. Losses at the gene ends were 7 bases for V and 7 bases for J; bases not matched to a gene: 5. CDR3 region: CASTLTGGNSPLHF. Here the CDR3 DNA reads TGTGCCAGCACCTTGACAGGGGGGAATTCACCCCTCCACTTT.

CDR3 residues: CASSLKRGSQETQYF. The CDR3 DNA follows: TGTGCCAGCAGTTTGAAGCGGGGGTCTCAAGAGACCCAGTACTTC. The chain links TRBV28 to TRBJ2-5; 8 nucleotides line up with TRBD2. The CDR3 length is 15 residues. Trimming at V came to 3 bases and at J to 2 bases, leaving 5 bases not matched to a gene. CDR1 and CDR2 (germline): MDHEN, SYDVKM.

This chain uses TRBV5-6 with TRBJ1-6; the D is unclear. This CDR3 has 16 amino acids. CDR1 and CDR2 (germline): SGHDT, YYEEEE. V lost 0 bases to trimming and J lost 9 bases, with 16 bases between them. CDR3 nucleotide sequence: TGTGCCAGCAGCTTGGAGACACCTCCGGGGTCTTCACCCCTCCACTTT. As protein: CASSLETPPGSSPLHF.